These 30 T cell receptor beta chains were all obtained from the same sample, sequenced in a study of blood T cell repertoires in COVID-19 (TCRdb year 2020). Libraries were made using the immunoSEQ multiplex PCR assay. TCRdb holds this immuneACCESS table with in-frame rearrangements only. Some clones are missing; in checked studies, unresolved V genes explain under half, and the rest has no known cause. The sample has under 130,000 clones on record, roughly 79% of them singletons. The ten largest clones capture roughly 10% of the sample. The sequenced sample was peripheral blood. Receptor source: a woman aged 65 to 85 with acute or convalescent COVID-19.

This chain uses TRBV21-1 with TRBJ2-2; the D call in the table, TRBD2, was not verified against the DNA. TRBV21-1 is assigned pseudogene status. This CDR3 spans 18 amino acids. CDR3 nucleotides: TGTGCCAGCAGCAAAGTGGATAGCGGGGCCACGAACACCGGGGAGCTGTTTTTT. Translated, it gives CASSKVDSGATNTGELFF.

The chain has TRBV27 and TRBJ1-4, with D possibly TRBD1 on 5 matching bases. Per germline, CDR1 MNHEY and CDR2 SMNVEV (reference sequence). This CDR3 has 13 residues. Trimming stripped 8 bases from V and 8 bases from J, with 15 bases between. As DNA, the CDR3 is TGTGCCAGCGGGGGGTGGCCCGGGGAAAAACTGTTTTTT. This codes for CASGGWPGEKLFF. Based on the CDR3 plus reference TRBV27 and TRBJ1-4, the full variable domain is EAQVTQNPRYLITVTGKKLTVTCSQNMNHEYMSWYRQDPGLGLRQIYYSMNVEVTDKGDVPEGYKVSRKEKRNFPLILESPSPNQTSLYFCASGGWPGEKLFFGSGTQLSVL.

This chain uses TRBV6-5 with TRBJ1-6; 9 nucleotides agree with TRBD1. Germline CDR1 and CDR2: MNHEY and SVGAGI. The junction had 3 bases not matched to a gene; V was cut back by 2 bases and J by 7 bases. The CDR3 is made up of 15 amino acids. The CDR3 DNA sequence: TGTGCCAGCAGTTACGGGACAGGGACGAATTCACCCCTCCACTTT. As protein: CASSYGTGTNSPLHF.

The gene calls are TRBV28 and TRBJ1-2, with D tentatively TRBD1 (5 bases). The V and J ends lost 8 bases and 9 bases respectively, with 19 bases between them. The CDR3 is 13 amino acids. The germline V gene encodes CDR1 MDHEN and CDR2 SYDVKM. The CDR3 region has the DNA TGTGCCAGCTTCCACCAGGGTACACTTAGCTACACCTTC. The encoded protein is CASFHQGTLSYTF.

The rearrangement links TRBV29-1 to TRBJ2-1; 9 nucleotides line up with TRBD2. Germline trimming cut 6 bases from V and 12 bases from J; bases unmatched to any gene: 6. Germline V gene lookup returns CDR1 SQVTM and CDR2 ANQGSEA. This CDR3 region has 11 residues. The CDR3: CSVDPAGGQFF. The CDR3 DNA follows: TGCAGCGTGGACCCAGCGGGAGGGCAGTTCTTC.

V usage is TRBV6-5 and J usage is TRBJ1-3, with a weak D call TRBD1 (5 bases). Germline CDR1 MNHEY, CDR2 SVGAGI. Between the trimmed V and J ends, which lost 8 bases and 4 bases, there was a span of 15 bases. This CDR3 is 14 amino acids long. In DNA form, the CDR3 reads TGTGCCAGCGGTCGCGGGGGATTCGGAAACACCATATATTTT. As protein: CASGRGGFGNTIYF.

J is TRBJ2-1 and V is TRBV29-1; 8 bases are shared with TRBD1. Germline CDR1 is SQVTM and CDR2 is ANQGSEA. The CDR3 spans 12 residues. V shed 4 bases and J 6 bases; nucleotides not matched to a gene: 2. The CDR3 loop is CSVVTGGNEQFF. CDR3 coding DNA: TGCAGCGTTGTAACAGGGGGCAATGAGCAGTTCTTC.

The rearrangement joins TRBV3-1 (or the pseudogene TRBV3-2) to TRBJ2-7; 11 positions match TRBD1. Germline-derived CDR1 and CDR2 are LGHDT and YNNKEL (reference sequence). With 4 bases clipped from V and 2 bases from J, the junction kept 7 bases outside the gene matches. This CDR3 has 16 residues. The chain's CDR3 is CASSLAGTGGAYEQYF. CDR3 in DNA: TGTGCCAGCAGCCTTGCCGGGACAGGGGGTGCCTACGAGCAGTACTTC.

The chain joins TRBV6-6 to TRBJ2-7; TRBD2 matches 11 bases. Trimming removed 5 bases from V and 0 bases from J; junction bases left unmatched: 18. CDR1 and CDR2 from the germline V gene are MNHNY and SVGAGI (reference sequence). This CDR3 comprises 20 residues. The CDR3 region is CASSPQTGTSGLKSSYEQYF. CDR3 nucleotide sequence: TGTGCCAGCAGTCCGCAGACCGGGACTAGCGGCCTTAAGAGCTCCTACGAGCAGTACTTC.

The DNA of the CDR3 is TGTGCCAGCAGCCGACGCTCAGGCTCTAGCACAGATACGCAGTATTTT. Amino acids: CASSRRSGSSTDTQYF. This sequence joins TRBV11-2 and TRBJ2-3; no firm D call. This CDR3 region has 16 residues. Deletions cut 5 bases from V and 0 bases from J, with 15 bases between. Germline CDR1 is SGHAT and CDR2 is FQNNGV.

This chain connects TRBV4-3 to TRBJ2-2, with a possible D match to TRBD2 (6 bases). There are 14 residues in the CDR3. Germline V gene lookup returns CDR1 LGHNA and CDR2 YSLEER. Between the trimmed V and J ends, which lost 1 base and 4 bases, there was a span of 7 bases. CDR3 sequence (DNA): TGCGCCAGCAGCCAAGTGGGGGGCACCGGGGAGCTGTTTTTT. As protein: CASSQVGGTGELFF.

The chain combines TRBV30 with TRBJ2-3, with D possibly TRBD2 on 5 matching bases. Germline CDR1 is GTSNPN and CDR2 is SVGIG (reference sequence). Trimming took 5 bases from V and 6 from J, leaving 21 bases between them. CDR3 length: 15 amino acids. CDR3 sequence: CAWSPPGSSEDTQYF. DNA for the CDR3: TGTGCCTGGTCCCCCCCGGGATCCAGCGAGGATACGCAGTATTTT.

In this sample, this clone turned up once. V and J are TRBV19 and TRBJ1-4; TRBD1 matches 8 bases. This CDR3 has 13 residues. V lost 8 bases, J lost 7 bases, and 6 bases stayed unmatched. CDR1 is LNHDA and CDR2 is SQIVND in the germline V gene (reference sequence). The CDR3 sequence is CASQDRESEKLFF. DNA for the CDR3: TGTGCCAGTCAGGACAGGGAGAGTGAAAAACTGTTTTTT.

The chain employs TRBV20-1 and TRBJ1-6; 8 bases agree with TRBD1. The CDR3 contains 11 residues. The germline V gene has CDR1 DFQATT and CDR2 SNEGSKA (reference sequence). V was pared by 6 bases and J by 17 bases, with 9 bases of the junction left unmatched. The CDR3 DNA follows: TGCAGTGCCCCTCGGACAGGGAAGTTCCACTTT. This encodes CSAPRTGKFHF.

The chain is built from TRBV10-3 and TRBJ1-3, with D possibly matching TRBD1 (6 bases). Between the trimmed V and J ends, which lost 3 bases and 0 bases, there was a span of 9 bases. CDR1 and CDR2 (germline): ENHRY, SYGVKD. This CDR3 region has 15 residues. DNA of the CDR3: TGTGCCATCAGTGAAGGGGGTTACTCTGGAAACACCATATATTTT. The encoded protein is CAISEGGYSGNTIYF.

CDR3 loop: CASSPEGAHNTGELFF. CDR3 coding DNA: TGTGCCAGCTCACCCGAGGGGGCGCATAACACCGGGGAGCTGTTTTTT. The chain couples TRBV18 to TRBJ2-2, with TRBD1 identical over 7 bases. CDR1 is KGHSH, CDR2 LQKENI, per germline. Trimming removed 3 bases from V and 2 bases from J; junction bases left unmatched: 6. The CDR3 totals 16 residues.

The genes are TRBV6-5 and TRBJ1-3; TRBD1 might be the D (5 bases). The CDR3 sequence is 15 residues long. Trimming cost V 6 bases and J 1 base, with 13 bases left between them. Germline lookup yields CDR1 MNHEY and CDR2 SVGAGI. The CDR3 loop reads CASRPQGRSGNTIYF. CDR3 DNA sequence: TGTGCCAGCAGGCCTCAGGGCAGGTCTGGAAACACCATATATTTT.

This chain uses TRBV28 with TRBJ2-2; the D gene is possibly TRBD1 (6 bases). V lost 6 bases and J lost 5, with 13 bases in between. The CDR3 is 14 amino acids. CDR1 is MDHEN and CDR2 is SYDVKM in the germline V gene. Here the CDR3 DNA reads TGTGCCAGCAGGCAACAGGGCTTGACCGGGGAGCTGTTTTTT. Amino acids: CASRQQGLTGELFF.

The chain's CDR3 is CASSLDRIYEQYF. CDR3 DNA: TGCGCCAGCAGCTTGGACAGGATCTACGAGCAGTACTTC. The rearrangement joins TRBV5-1 to TRBJ2-7, with a tentative D call TRBD1 (5 bases). The CDR3 is made up of 13 amino acids. Trimming cost V 0 bases and J 3 bases, with 7 bases left between them. Per germline, CDR1 SGHRS and CDR2 YFSETQ. The variable domain in full, completed from reference TRBV5-1 and TRBJ2-7, reads KAGVTQTPRYLIKTRGQQVTLSCSPISGHRSVSWYQQTPGQGLQFLFEYFSETQRNKGNFPGRFSGRQFSNSRSEMNVSTLELGDSALYLCASSLDRIYEQYFGPGTRLTVT.

This rearrangement joins TRBV12-5 to TRBJ2-1; weak D call: TRBD2 (5 bases). The CDR3 is 14 amino acids. Trimming stripped 7 bases from V and 4 bases from J, with 14 bases between. CDR1 and CDR2 (germline): LGHNT, FRNRAP. The CDR3 DNA is TGTGCTAGTGCCAAGGACTCCTCGTACAATGAGCAGTTCTTC. Translating gives CASAKDSSYNEQFF.

This sequence joins TRBV2 and TRBJ1-5; maybe TRBD1 (6 bases). Germline values: CDR1 SNHLY, CDR2 FYNNEI. V lost 4 bases and J 7 bases, leaving 11 bases between the germline ends. The CDR3 spans 13 residues. The CDR3 region has the DNA TGTGCCAGCAGTGTGACAGGACCGCAGCCCCAGCATTTT. This sequence encodes CASSVTGPQPQHF.

CDR3 nucleotides: TGTGCCTGGAGTTATACCCGGACAGGGGGCAGCGATGGCTACACCTTC. This codes for CAWSYTRTGGSDGYTF. The chain links TRBV30 to TRBJ1-2; 11 bases fit TRBD1. The CDR3 length is 16 residues. The germline V gene has CDR1 GTSNPN and CDR2 SVGIG (reference sequence). V lost 2 bases and J lost 6; bases outside the gene matches: 11.

The chain's CDR3 is CSVADRGGQPQHF. In DNA form, the CDR3 reads TGCAGCGTTGCGGACAGGGGGGGTCAGCCCCAGCATTTT. This chain links TRBV29-1 with TRBJ1-5; 10 bases align to TRBD1. The CDR3 contains 13 residues. Germline trimming cut 4 bases from V and 6 bases from J; bases unmatched to any gene: 3. Germline assignment: CDR1 SQVTM and CDR2 ANQGSEA.

The rearrangement joins TRBV27 to TRBJ2-2; 11 bases align to TRBD1. Germline CDR1 is MNHEY and CDR2 is SMNVEV (reference sequence). CDR3 length: 16 residues. The V segment lost 6 bases and the J segment 4 bases; nucleotides outside the gene matches: 7. The CDR3 is CASSLSGTGGTGELFF. CDR3 bases: TGTGCCAGCAGCCTATCCGGGACAGGGGGCACCGGGGAGCTGTTTTTT.

This clone was recorded a few times. This chain connects TRBV7-3 to TRBJ2-2, with 12 bases fitting TRBD2. Germline loops: CDR1 SGHTA, CDR2 FQGTGA. This CDR3 region has 17 residues. V shed 5 bases and J 0 bases; nucleotides not matched to a gene: 4. The CDR3 region has the DNA TGTGCCAGCAGCCTGGGACTAGCGGGCGCGAACACCGGGGAGCTGTTTTTT. Its translation is CASSLGLAGANTGELFF. The entire variable domain, with the rest obtained from reference TRBV7-3 and TRBJ2-2, is as follows: GAGVSQTPSNKVTEKGKYVELRCDPISGHTALYWYRQSLGQGPEFLIYFQGTGAADDSGLPNDRFFAVRPEGSVSTLKIQRTERGDSAVYLCASSLGLAGANTGELFFGEGSRLTVL.

CDR3 in DNA: TGCGCCAGCAGCTGGATCGGGACTAGCGGGAGGTACAATGAGCAGTTCTTC. Encoded protein: CASSWIGTSGRYNEQFF. The V and J genes are TRBV5-1 and TRBJ2-1; 15 nucleotides line up with TRBD2. The germline V gene encodes CDR1 SGHRS and CDR2 YFSETQ. The CDR3 runs to 17 residues. With 3 bases clipped from V and 4 bases from J, the junction kept 5 bases outside the gene matches.

V gene TRBV5-1 combines with J gene TRBJ1-1, with 8 positions matching TRBD1. V shed 2 bases, J shed 3 bases, and the junction held 3 bases outside the gene matches. Germline V gives CDR1 SGHRS, CDR2 YFSETQ. The CDR3 contains 14 residues. Written as DNA, the CDR3 is TGCGCCAGCAGCTTTCAGGGGGCTGACACTGAAGCTTTCTTT. Protein product: CASSFQGADTEAFF.

The CDR3 nucleotides are TGTGCCAGCTCACCAGAGTCAGCGGGAGAGGGCACAGATACGCAGTATTTT. It is translated as CASSPESAGEGTDTQYF. The chain is built from TRBV18 and TRBJ2-3, with 8 nucleotides matching TRBD2. This CDR3 has 17 amino acids. Germline V CDR1 and CDR2: KGHSH, LQKENI. With 2 bases clipped from V and 1 base from J, the junction kept 8 bases outside the gene matches.

The rearrangement uses TRBV27 and TRBJ1-2, with D possibly matching TRBD1 (5 bases). The CDR3 sequence is 15 residues long. V lost 5 bases and J 2 bases, leaving 15 bases between the germline ends. The V gene's germline CDR1 is MNHEY and CDR2 SMNVEV (reference sequence). The CDR3 DNA is TGTGCCAGCAGTCCCCTAACAGGAAGCAACTATGGCTACACCTTC. Amino acids: CASSPLTGSNYGYTF.

The genes are TRBV27 and TRBJ2-2; D is unresolved. Germline CDR1 is MNHEY and CDR2 is SMNVEV (reference sequence). With 5 bases removed from V and 6 bases from J, the gap between germline ends came to 10 bases. The CDR3 is 13 residues long. CDR3 DNA sequence: TGTGCCAGCAGTCTCACCGAGGCCGGGGAGCTGTTTTTT. Amino acid sequence: CASSLTEAGELFF.